One sample yielded the 2 T cell receptor beta chains listed below, sequenced in a study of radiotherapy plus CTLA-4 blockade in lung cancer. Clones were read by immunoSEQ multiplex PCR, and TCRdb kept only the in-frame ones, dropping some. Altogether 45,000 to 55,000 clones are present, roughly 88% being singletons, with the ten largest covering 7.8%. The material sequenced was peripheral blood, taken from a patient treated with radiotherapy plus ipilimumab. The receptors derive from a human donor with non-small cell lung cancer whose response to radiotherapy plus ipilimumab could not be evaluated.

The rearrangement joins TRBV18 to TRBJ1-3; 12 bases align to TRBD1. V lost 3 bases, J lost 4 bases, and 4 bases stayed unmatched. The CDR3 spans 16 residues. The germline gives CDR1 KGHSH, CDR2 LQKENI. CDR3 DNA sequence: TGTGCCAGCTCACCTATGGGACAGGGGGCCGGAAACACCATATATTTT. Translating it yields CASSPMGQGAGNTIYF.

V gene TRBV7-2 combines with J gene TRBJ2-7; D is possibly TRBD2 (5 bases). The CDR3 is made up of 15 amino acids. Looked up from germline, CDR1 is SGHTA and CDR2 is FQGNSA. V lost 1 base to trimming and J lost 1 base, with 11 bases between them. CDR3 coding DNA: TGTGCCAGCAGCTTAGAGCTAGCCGGATCCTACGAGCAGTACTTC. Translated, it gives CASSLELAGSYEQYF.